This T cell receptor beta chain was found in a study of regulatory T cells in long-lasting Graves disease. General study points: Since the sample size was small, accuracy may have been reduced.

Time point: newly diagnosed GD, antithyroid drugs for less than 3 months. From PBMCs, RNA was extracted and then used to make the TCR library. Arm-PCR of CDR3 regions with iRepertoire HTBI primers generated TCR beta libraries. TCRdb used MiXCR to reprocess the multiplex PCR reads, holding one entry per CDR3 protein. The repertoire has about 370,000 distinct CDR3 sequences, 15% to 18% of them found once; the top ten carry 22%. Ten or more counts support this clonotype. Antigen: not known. Sequenced material: peripheral blood mononuclear cells (PBMCs), taken at new diagnosis, from a patient treated with antithyroid drugs. The source is a female donor with Graves disease.

The CDR3: CASSLSLPTGYTF. CDR3 nucleotide sequence: TGTGCCAGCAGTTTGAGTTTACCTACGGGCTACACCTTC. The chain couples TRBV12-3 or TRBV12-4 to TRBJ1-2; unclear D gene. CDR3 length: 13 amino acids. Trimming pared 3 bases from V and 8 bases from J, leaving 13 bases between.